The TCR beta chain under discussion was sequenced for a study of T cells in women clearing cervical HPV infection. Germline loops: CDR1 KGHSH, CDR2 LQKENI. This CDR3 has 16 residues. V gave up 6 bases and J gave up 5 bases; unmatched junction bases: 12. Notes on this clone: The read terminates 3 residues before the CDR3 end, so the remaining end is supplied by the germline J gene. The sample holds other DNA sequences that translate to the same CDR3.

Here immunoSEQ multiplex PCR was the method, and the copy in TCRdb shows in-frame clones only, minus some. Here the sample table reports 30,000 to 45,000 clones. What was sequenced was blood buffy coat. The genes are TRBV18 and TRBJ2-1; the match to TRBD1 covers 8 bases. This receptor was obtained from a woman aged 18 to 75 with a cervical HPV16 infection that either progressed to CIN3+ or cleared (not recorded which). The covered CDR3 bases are TGTGCCAGCTCCCCTCCCGGGACAGGTGTCCACAATGAG. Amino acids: CASSPPGTGVHNE. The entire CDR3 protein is CASSPPGTGVHNEQFF.